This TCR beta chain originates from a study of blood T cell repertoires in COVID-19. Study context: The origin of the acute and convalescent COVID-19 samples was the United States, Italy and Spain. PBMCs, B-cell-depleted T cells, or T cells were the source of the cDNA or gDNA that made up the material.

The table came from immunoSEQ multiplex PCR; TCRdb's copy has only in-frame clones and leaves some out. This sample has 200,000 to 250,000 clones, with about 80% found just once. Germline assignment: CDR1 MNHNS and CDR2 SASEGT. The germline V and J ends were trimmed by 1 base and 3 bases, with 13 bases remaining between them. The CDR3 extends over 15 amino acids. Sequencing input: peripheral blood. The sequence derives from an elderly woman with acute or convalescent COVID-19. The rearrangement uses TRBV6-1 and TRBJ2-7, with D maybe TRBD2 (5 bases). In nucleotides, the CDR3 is TGTGCCAGCAGTGAAGGACGGCGTAGCGACTACGAGCAGTACTTC. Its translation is CASSEGRRSDYEQYF.